The present entry profiles one T cell receptor (beta chain) with its context. Its cognate antigen has yet to be identified. No much larger clone exists at a distance of one base, and base qualities are not known. Instrument on record: Illumina HiSeq 1500. TCRdb trimmed public reads at Q25 via fastp, called clones via MiXCR and kept in-frame beta chains. Rows are combined by CDR3 protein, so each entry shows the most common genes and DNA. In all, the sample holds around 450,000 distinct CDR3 sequences, and 30% to 40% of those were seen once. The ten biggest clones cover roughly 13% of the sample. The sample originates from a study of T cell repertoires in cytomegalovirus infection (dated by TCRdb to between 2017 and 2020). About the study as a whole: Because public TCR beta signatures pointed to carriage of CMV infection together with the matching HLA type, the HLA type of each donor mattered for the analysis. Broader findings and caveats from the paper: The ex vivo response was dominated by HLA-C-restricted CMV-specific TCR beta clonotypes, which also provided the single most frequent clonotype in two of eight donors. Carriers of CMV infection plus the relevant HLA type were discriminated by the cumulative frequency of public TCR beta family members in the study cohort and in an independent roughly 370-donor cohort.

The CDR1 and CDR2 encoded by the germline V gene (reference sequence) are LGHDT and YNNKEL. Measured from the cysteine to the phenylalanine, the CDR3 is 13 residues long. Only the CDR3 DNA is retained, 39 bases long and in frame from the first base. The junction shows trimming of 4 bases on V and 4 bases on J, plus 9 bases between the germline ends. The rearranged segments are TRBV3-1 and TRBJ2-3, and perhaps TRBD2 as D gene, on 5 matching bases. Sample: PBMCs. This clonotype was obtained from a human donor in good health (CMV status not recorded). Some clones in this sample may be carry-over from other donors' samples. The CDR3 corresponds to CASSPGIPDTQYF. The DNA sequence is TGTGCCAGCAGCCCCGGGATCCCAGATACGCAGTATTTT.